Below are 30 T cell receptor beta chains sequenced from a single sample in a study of T cell repertoires in cytomegalovirus infection. TCRdb fed the reads into MiXCR, producing one record per CDR3 protein. The profile shows approximately 750,000 distinct CDR3 sequences, under 40% of them singletons. The sequencing sample was made of PBMCs. The receptors come from a human donor in good health (CMV status not recorded). Some clones in this sample may be carry-over from other donors' samples.

This clonotype showed up just a few times. The rearrangement links TRBV4-1 to TRBJ2-7, with a tentative D call TRBD1 (6 bases). Germline CDR1 is MGHRA and CDR2 is YSYEKL. The CDR3 is 14 amino acids. Trimming stripped 1 base from V and 5 bases from J, with 12 bases between. The CDR3 here is CASSQVNRADEQYF. In DNA, the CDR3 is TGCGCCAGCAGCCAAGTTAACAGGGCGGACGAGCAGTACTTC.

The V and J genes are TRBV5-6 and TRBJ2-5; no firm D call. Germline CDR1 SGHDT, CDR2 YYEEEE. With 1 base removed from V and 0 bases from J, the gap between germline ends came to 13 bases. The CDR3 covers 16 residues. DNA of the CDR3: TGTGCCAGCAGCTTGATAGTCGTAGACGACCAAGAGACCCAGTACTTC. This encodes CASSLIVVDDQETQYF.

This clonotype was seen only once. The chain is built from TRBV13 and TRBJ1-6, with D uncertain. CDR1 and CDR2 (germline): PRHDT, FYEKMQ (reference sequence). The CDR3 contains 16 residues. Trimming removed 1 base at V and 6 bases at J, with 13 bases between. CDR3 nucleotides: TGTGCCAGCAGCTTAGTCCAGGAAAGGCTTAATTCACCCCTCCACTTT. Translated: CASSLVQERLNSPLHF.

CDR3 in DNA: TGTGCCAGTAGTATAGCTTCGGGCAATTACCTTAGCACTGAAGCTTTCTTT. As protein: CASSIASGNYLSTEAFF. This sequence joins TRBV19 and TRBJ1-1; D call uncertain. In germline, CDR1 is LNHDA, CDR2 SQIVND (reference sequence). The CDR3 has 17 amino acids. V was pared by 1 base and J by 4 bases, with 19 bases between.

The chain couples TRBV10-3 to TRBJ2-2; a possible D gene is TRBD1 (5 bases). Germline V CDR1 and CDR2: ENHRY, SYGVKD. V lost 4 bases to trimming and J lost 9 bases, with 18 bases between them. The CDR3 spans 15 residues. The CDR3 DNA sequence: TGTGCCATCAGTGGTCAGGGTATTCAAGATTGGGAGCTGTTTTTT. It specifies CAISGQGIQDWELFF.

To note about this clonotype: At one end, the junction sequence differs from germline, possibly due to a read error. This chain connects TRBV20-1 to TRBJ2-1; 9 nucleotides match TRBD2. Germline CDR1 DFQATT, CDR2 SNEGSKA (reference sequence). The CDR3 sequence is 16 residues long. The CDR3 reads CSSRDPSGTSFDEQFF. The CDR3 coding sequence is TGCAGTTCTAGAGACCCTTCCGGGACTAGCTTCGATGAGCAGTTCTTC.

The CDR3 nucleotides read TGTGCCAGTCGGGAAACGACGGACGGGGACACTGAAGCTTTCTTT. Translating gives CASRETTDGDTEAFF. This chain joins TRBV19 and TRBJ1-1; D ambiguous. V lost 8 bases, J lost 3 bases, and 19 bases lay in between. The CDR3 totals 15 residues. Germline lookup yields CDR1 LNHDA and CDR2 SQIVND (reference sequence).

This clonotype was observed at least ten times. J is TRBJ2-1 and V is TRBV7-8; D might be TRBD1 (5 bases). The germline V gene has CDR1 SGHVS and CDR2 FQNEAQ. Trimming left V 0 bases short and J 4 bases short, with 10 bases between. The CDR3 covers 15 residues. The CDR3 protein is CASSLAVGLYNEQFF. The CDR3 DNA follows: TGTGCCAGCAGCTTAGCGGTGGGGCTGTACAATGAGCAGTTCTTC.

This clonotype was seen more than once but under ten times. The chain couples TRBV19 to TRBJ2-7; 14 positions agree with TRBD2. The J segment lost 3 bases and the V segment lost 3 bases, leaving 7 bases of the junction unmatched. Looked up from germline, CDR1 is LNHDA and CDR2 is SQIVND (reference sequence). The CDR3 is 17 amino acids. The CDR3 sequence is CASSISGTSGGLYEQYF. Here the CDR3 DNA reads TGTGCCAGTAGTATTAGTGGGACTAGCGGGGGACTCTACGAGCAGTACTTC.

Many counts were recorded for this clonotype. The chain is built from TRBV7-2 and TRBJ1-4, with 8 bases aligning to TRBD1. Germline-derived CDR1 and CDR2 are SGHTA and FQGNSA. The CDR3 spans 15 residues. The junction had 5 bases not matched to a gene; V was cut back by 3 bases and J by 5 bases. For the CDR3, the DNA is TGTGCCAGCAGCTTGTCCAGGGGGCCCAATGAAAAACTGTTTTTT. It yields the protein CASSLSRGPNEKLFF. Complete variable domain (other parts from reference TRBV7-2 and TRBJ1-4): GAGVSQSPSNKVTEKGKDVELRCDPISGHTALYWYRQSLGQGLEFLIYFQGNSAPDKSGLPSDRFSAERTGGSVSTLTIQRTQQEDSAVYLCASSLSRGPNEKLFFGSGTQLSVL.

The genes are TRBV5-1 and TRBJ2-2, with D unclear. Trimming pared 4 bases from V and 8 bases from J, leaving 12 bases between. The CDR3 is 13 residues long. Germline CDR1 is SGHRS and CDR2 is YFSETQ. The CDR3 loop reads CASSRSLMGELFF. DNA for the CDR3: TGCGCCAGCAGCCGGAGCTTGATGGGGGAGCTGTTTTTT.

The chain combines TRBV28 with TRBJ1-2, with 11 bases fitting TRBD1. The CDR3 extends over 15 amino acids. Per germline, CDR1 MDHEN and CDR2 SYDVKM. The junction had 11 bases not matched to a gene; V was cut back by 6 bases and J by 8 bases. The CDR3: CASSLTWTGGDGYTF. The CDR3 DNA follows: TGTGCCAGCAGCCTAACTTGGACAGGGGGCGACGGCTACACCTTC.

This clonotype is a singleton in its sample. A junction end diverges from the germline sequence, so it may reflect a read error. This sequence joins TRBV28 and TRBJ1-1; D is undetermined. The CDR3 has 13 residues. Germline V gene data show CDR1 as MDHEN and CDR2 as SYDVKM. The CDR3 reads CASSSDFLQAAFW. The CDR3 coding sequence is TGTGCCAGCAGTTCGGACTTTCTTCAGGCAGCTTTCTGG.

V and J are TRBV29-1 and TRBJ2-1, with D possibly being TRBD1 or TRBD2 (5 bases each). V dropped 7 bases and J dropped 0 bases, with 16 bases sitting between them. This CDR3 is built from 15 residues. Germline V gene sequence: CDR1 SQVTM, CDR2 ANQGSEA. The CDR3: CSAEGADNSYNEQFF. CDR3 DNA: TGCAGCGCCGAGGGAGCGGACAACTCCTACAATGAGCAGTTCTTC.

The chain links TRBV5-5 to TRBJ2-1; TRBD2 is a possible D gene (5 bases). This CDR3 is built from 18 residues. Germline V gives CDR1 SGHKS, CDR2 YYEKEE (reference sequence). V gave up 0 bases and J gave up 8 bases, with 24 bases separating them. The CDR3 loop reads CASSLGGPLPGSMYEQFF. The CDR3 bases are TGTGCCAGCAGCTTGGGCGGACCCCTTCCGGGAAGTATGTATGAGCAGTTCTTC.

This clonotype has only a few counts. This chain joins TRBV29-1 and TRBJ1-1, with no clear D. Germline-derived CDR1 and CDR2 are SQVTM and ANQGSEA. This CDR3 is built from 13 residues. Trimming cost V 5 bases and J 2 bases, with 12 bases left between them. For the CDR3, the DNA is TGCAGCGTTTTGAGGGCCACTAACACTGAAGCTTTCTTT. This encodes CSVLRATNTEAFF.

In its sample, this clonotype was seen a few times. The J gene is TRBJ2-7, the V gene TRBV7-2; 11 positions match TRBD2. The CDR3 totals 15 residues. V shed 4 bases, J shed 3 bases, and the junction held 5 bases outside the gene matches. Germline V CDR1 and CDR2: SGHTA, FQGNSA. The CDR3 here is CASSSLAGGGYEQYF. The CDR3 nucleotides read TGTGCCAGCAGCTCGCTAGCGGGAGGTGGCTACGAGCAGTACTTC. Based on the CDR3 plus reference TRBV7-2 and TRBJ2-7, the full variable domain is GAGVSQSPSNKVTEKGKDVELRCDPISGHTALYWYRQSLGQGLEFLIYFQGNSAPDKSGLPSDRFSAERTGGSVSTLTIQRTQQEDSAVYLCASSSLAGGGYEQYFGPGTRLTVT.

This clonotype turned up a few times. The junction and the germline gene differ at one end; a read error may be behind it. This chain links TRBV7-6 with TRBJ2-2; 7 positions match TRBD2. Germline V lookup: CDR1 SGHVS, CDR2 FNYEAQ. The CDR3 spans 14 residues. CDR3 residues: CASSSGVNTGELFF. The CDR3 DNA is TGTGCTAGCAGCAGCGGGGTTAACACCGGGGAGCTGTTTTTT.

V and J are TRBV7-2 and TRBJ2-2, with D perhaps matching TRBD2 (6 bases). From germline, CDR1 is SGHTA and CDR2 FQGNSA. CDR3 length: 15 amino acids. V shed 3 bases and J shed 9 bases, with 17 bases lying between them. CDR3 coding DNA: TGTGCCAGCAGCTTCAGTACTAGCTGGGCATGGGAGCTGTTTTTT. Translating it yields CASSFSTSWAWELFF.

As for this clonotype: A single base is all that separates this from a far larger clone, so a read error is likely. The rearrangement joins TRBV28 to TRBJ1-1; D unresolved. Germline CDR1 reads MDHEN; CDR2 reads SYDVKM. There are 11 residues in the CDR3. In nucleotides, the CDR3 is TGTGCCAGCAGTTTGGGGAGAGAAGCTGTCTTT. This encodes CASSLGREAVF.

Only a few counts were recorded for this clonotype. The chain employs TRBV28 and TRBJ1-3; 7 positions agree with TRBD1. This CDR3 is 17 amino acids long. In germline, CDR1 is MDHEN, CDR2 SYDVKM. Germline trimming cut 6 bases from V and 4 bases from J; bases unmatched to any gene: 15. The DNA for the CDR3 is TGTGCCAGCAGAGACCGAGGGGGCGCTGACTCCGGAAACACCATATATTTT. The encoded protein is CASRDRGGADSGNTIYF.

This clonotype showed up just once. The gene calls are TRBV20-1 and TRBJ1-5, with a possible D match to TRBD1 (6 bases). V gave up 7 bases and J gave up 6 bases, with 16 bases separating them. CDR3 size: 13 residues. Looked up from germline, CDR1 is DFQATT and CDR2 is SNEGSKA (reference sequence). The CDR3 DNA is TGCAGTGTCCAGACAGGACCGGGTCAGCCCCAGCATTTT. Translated: CSVQTGPGQPQHF.

A word on this clonotype: Its ends do not fully match the called genes, so a read error is possible. The rearrangement joins TRBV6-5 to TRBJ1-1; unclear D gene. Germline V lookup: CDR1 MNHEY, CDR2 SVGAGI. The CDR3 sequence is 13 residues long. The CDR3 DNA reads as TGTTCCAGCAGTTTCAACACTTACACTGAAGCTTTCTTT. It specifies CSSSFNTYTEAFF.

This clonotype was seen a single time. The V gene is TRBV7-9, the J gene TRBJ1-1; the D is unclear. V gave up 2 bases and J gave up 2 bases, with 12 bases separating them. CDR3 length equals 15 residues. Germline-derived CDR1 and CDR2 are SEHNR and FQNEAQ (reference sequence). DNA of the CDR3: TGTGCCAGCAGCTTAACGGAGAGACTAAACACTGAAGCTTTCTTT. It codes for CASSLTERLNTEAFF. Complete variable domain (other parts from reference TRBV7-9 and TRBJ1-1): DTGVSQNPRHKITKRGQNVTFRCDPISEHNRLYWYRQTLGQGPEFLTYFQNEAQLEKSRLLSDRFSAERPKGSFSTLEIQRTEQGDSAMYLCASSLTERLNTEAFFGQGTRLTVV.

This clonotype was recorded at least ten times. This rearrangement joins TRBV7-2 to TRBJ2-1; D not resolved. This CDR3 contains 15 residues. Trimming cost V 8 bases and J 4 bases, with 18 bases left between them. The V gene's germline CDR1 is SGHTA and CDR2 FQGNSA. CDR3 residues: CASCALGGIYNEQFF. In DNA, the CDR3 is TGTGCCAGCTGCGCATTGGGCGGAATATACAATGAGCAGTTCTTC.

This clonotype was seen only a few times. V gene TRBV27 combines with J gene TRBJ1-2; 8 bases are a match to TRBD1. Germline CDR1 is MNHEY and CDR2 is SMNVEV (reference sequence). The CDR3 consists of 13 residues. V was clipped by 5 bases and J by 6 bases; unmatched bases: 5. CDR3 DNA sequence: TGTGCCAGCAGTCCACGGACAGGGAATGGCTACACCTTC. Protein sequence: CASSPRTGNGYTF.

This clonotype has just a few counts. A junction boundary mismatches the germline segment, possibly from a read error. The V call is TRBV7-6, the J call TRBJ2-5; D may correspond to TRBD1 or TRBD2 (5 bases each). The CDR3 consists of 15 residues. Germline V gene data show CDR1 as SGHVS and CDR2 as FNYEAQ. CDR3: CASSLGTAFGETQYF. CDR3 coding DNA: TGTGCTAGCAGCCTGGGGACGGCCTTTGGGGAGACCCAGTACTTC.

A few counts support this clonotype. The chain's CDR3 is CASSRTGTGYFDEQFF. The CDR3 coding sequence is TGTGCCAGCAGCCGGACTGGGACAGGGTACTTCGATGAGCAGTTCTTC. This rearrangement joins TRBV7-8 to TRBJ2-1; TRBD1 matches at 9 bases. Germline V CDR1 and CDR2: SGHVS, FQNEAQ. The junction had 13 bases not matched to a gene; V was cut back by 5 bases and J by 8 bases. This CDR3 contains 16 residues.

This clonotype was detected only a few times. This chain uses TRBV12-3 or TRBV12-4 with TRBJ1-5; D uncertain. Trimming removed 6 bases from V and 0 bases from J, with 12 bases in between. The CDR3 consists of 15 residues. The CDR3 reads CASSTPRDSNQPQHF. CDR3 sequence (DNA): TGTGCCAGCAGCACCCCCAGAGATAGCAATCAGCCCCAGCATTTT.

V gene TRBV6-1 combines with J gene TRBJ2-1, with D possibly being TRBD1 or TRBD2 (6 bases each). Germline CDR1 and CDR2: MNHNS and SASEGT. The V gene lost 4 bases and the J gene lost 3 bases, with 10 bases spanning the gap. The CDR3 loop spans 14 amino acids. The CDR3 DNA follows: TGTGCCAGCAGTGCCGGGGGCCTCTACAATGAGCAGTTCTTC. It encodes CASSAGGLYNEQFF.